Presented here are 23 T cell receptor beta chains from one specimen sequenced in a study of blood T cell repertoires in COVID-19. Generated by immunoSEQ multiplex PCR, the TCRdb table keeps only in-frame clones and is missing some. The sample consists of approximately 150,000 clones, around 79% of them appearing once. The sequenced material came from PBMCs or T cells enriched from blood (not recorded which). These receptors were taken from a woman in her 70s in a cohort exposed to, infected with or recovered from COVID-19 (not recorded which).

The CDR3 DNA reads TGTGCCAGCTCATCATTTTATAATTCACCCCTCCACTTT. Its protein is CASSSFYNSPLHF. The rearrangement joins TRBV18 to TRBJ1-6; no reliable D call. The CDR3 has 13 residues. V dropped 5 bases and J dropped 4 bases, with 6 bases sitting between them. Germline CDR1 and CDR2: KGHSH and LQKENI. The complete variable domain, with remaining parts taken from reference TRBV18 and TRBJ1-6, reads NAGVMQNPRHLVRRRGQEARLRCSPMKGHSHVYWYRQLPEEGLKFMVYLQKENIIDESGMPKERFSAEFPKEGPSILRIQQVVRGDSAAYFCASSSFYNSPLHFGNGTRLTVT.

This rearrangement joins TRBV7-6 to TRBJ1-1; no firm D call. CDR1 is SGHVS, CDR2 FNYEAQ, per germline. This CDR3 has 16 residues. Trimming pared 8 bases from V and 3 bases from J, leaving 22 bases between. The CDR3 protein is CASRHLAGDGDTEAFF. The CDR3 bases are TGTGCCAGCCGACATCTGGCAGGCGACGGGGACACTGAAGCTTTCTTT.

The CDR3 DNA is TGTGCCAGCAGCACACCTCAGGCACGAGGGAGGCAAGAGACCCAGTACTTC. This sequence encodes CASSTPQARGRQETQYF. The V gene is TRBV28, the J gene TRBJ2-5; D possibly corresponds to TRBD2 (6 bases). The CDR3 contains 17 residues. Looked up from germline, CDR1 is MDHEN and CDR2 is SYDVKM. Trimming left V 6 bases short and J 2 bases short, with 22 bases between.

The chain links TRBV6-5 to TRBJ1-5; D perhaps matches TRBD1 (6 bases). Trimming left V 4 bases short and J 1 base short, with 11 bases between. This CDR3 has 15 residues. Germline CDR1 is MNHEY and CDR2 is SVGAGI. CDR3 loop: CASSSFRGSNQPQHF. Here the CDR3 DNA reads TGTGCCAGCAGTTCATTCAGGGGCAGCAATCAGCCCCAGCATTTT.

In the case of this clone: Other DNA sequences from this sample encode an identical CDR3 as well. V and J are TRBV19 and TRBJ2-1; TRBD1 might be the D (7 bases). Looked up from germline, CDR1 is LNHDA and CDR2 is SQIVND (reference sequence). V was shortened by 3 bases and J by 3 bases, with 12 bases between the two germline ends. This CDR3 comprises 15 residues. The CDR3 reads CASSIGGQSYNEQFF. CDR3 coding DNA: TGTGCCAGTAGTATCGGGGGACAGAGCTACAATGAGCAGTTCTTC.

The rearrangement links TRBV4-1 to TRBJ1-1; D gene uncertain. This CDR3 has 14 residues. The V gene lost 0 bases and the J gene lost 1 base, with 6 bases spanning the gap. CDR1 and CDR2 (germline): MGHRA, YSYEKL. Written as DNA, the CDR3 is TGCGCCAGCAGCCAAGATCAATGGAACACTGAAGCTTTCTTT. As protein: CASSQDQWNTEAFF.

The chain recombines TRBV5-1 with TRBJ1-2; 9 bases fit TRBD1. From germline, CDR1 is SGHRS and CDR2 YFSETQ. This CDR3 region has 14 residues. V lost 3 bases, J lost 6 bases, and 6 bases stayed unmatched. This chain's CDR3 is CASSWDREGHGYTF. For the CDR3, the DNA is TGCGCCAGCAGCTGGGACAGGGAGGGGCATGGCTACACCTTC.

V is TRBV28 and J is TRBJ1-2; D ambiguous. CDR1 MDHEN and CDR2 SYDVKM come from the germline V gene. Trimming pared 4 bases from V and 8 bases from J, leaving 8 bases between. There are 11 residues in the CDR3. CDR3 nucleotide sequence: TGTGCCAGCAGTTCCGCGAGCGGCTACACCTTC. Its translation: CASSSASGYTF.

This clone has a handful of counts. This chain connects TRBV19 to TRBJ1-2, with D possibly TRBD1 on 6 matching bases. Germline CDR1 and CDR2: LNHDA and SQIVND (reference sequence). The V gene lost 5 bases and the J gene lost 4 bases, with 14 bases spanning the gap. The CDR3 is 14 residues long. The CDR3 DNA reads as TGTGCCAGTAGTCCGGACAGAACTTCCTATGGCTACACCTTC. This codes for CASSPDRTSYGYTF.

This sequence joins TRBV28 and TRBJ1-1; TRBD1 might be the D (5 bases). Germline V gene lookup returns CDR1 MDHEN and CDR2 SYDVKM. Between the trimmed V and J ends, which lost 6 bases and 5 bases, there was a span of 16 bases. The CDR3 length is 14 residues. The CDR3 loop reads CASRRGRGYTEAFF. The CDR3 bases are TGTGCCAGCAGAAGGGGAAGGGGATATACTGAAGCTTTCTTT.

The rearrangement uses TRBV27 and TRBJ2-1; D ambiguous. The germline gives CDR1 MNHEY, CDR2 SMNVEV (reference sequence). The CDR3 runs 13 residues. V shed 5 bases and J shed 4 bases, with 9 bases lying between them. DNA of the CDR3: TGTGCCAGCAGTGTCAGCGAATACAATGAGCAGTTCTTC. This gives the protein CASSVSEYNEQFF.

This clone appeared a few times. The CDR3, as DNA: TGTGCCAGCAGTTTAAGGTTGGCAGGGGGCACAGATACGCAGTATTTT. It is translated as CASSLRLAGGTDTQYF. This chain uses TRBV27 with TRBJ2-3, with D possibly matching TRBD1 (6 bases). V shed 2 bases and J shed 1 base, with 13 bases lying between them. The CDR3 covers 16 residues. Looked up from germline, CDR1 is MNHEY and CDR2 is SMNVEV (reference sequence).

The chain has TRBV5-5 and TRBJ2-7, with D perhaps matching TRBD1 (6 bases). This CDR3 contains 14 residues. With 2 bases removed from V and 2 bases from J, the gap between germline ends came to 11 bases. Per the germline V gene, CDR1 is SGHKS and CDR2 is YYEKEE (reference sequence). CDR3 sequence reads: CASSLQQGTYEQYF. The CDR3 DNA sequence: TGTGCCAGCAGCTTACAACAGGGAACCTACGAGCAGTACTTC. The variable domain in full, completed from reference TRBV5-5 and TRBJ2-7, reads DAGVTQSPTHLIKTRGQQVTLRCSPISGHKSVSWYQQVLGQGPQFIFQYYEKEERGRGNFPDRFSARQFPNYSSELNVNALLLGDSALYLCASSLQQGTYEQYFGPGTRLTVT.

The gene calls are TRBV28 and TRBJ1-2; the match to TRBD1 covers 9 bases. The CDR3 runs to 14 residues. Germline CDR1 is MDHEN and CDR2 is SYDVKM. The V gene end was trimmed by 6 bases and the J gene end by 4 bases; junction bases not matched to a gene: 6. CDR3 nucleotide sequence: TGTGCCAGCAGCCAACAGGGGGCGATCTATGGCTACACCTTC. Encoded protein: CASSQQGAIYGYTF.

This chain links TRBV6-2 or TRBV6-3 with TRBJ2-1; 10 bases map to TRBD2. This CDR3 has 14 residues. The V and J ends lost 6 bases and 6 bases, in that order; junction bases with no gene match: 5. Germline V gives CDR1 MNHEY, CDR2 SVGEGT. The CDR3 DNA follows: TGTGCCAGCAGCCGGACTAGCGGAGTCAATGAGCAGTTCTTC. Translated: CASSRTSGVNEQFF.

The rearrangement uses TRBV28 and TRBJ1-3; perhaps TRBD1 as D (5 bases). The germline V and J ends were trimmed by 4 bases and 3 bases, with 16 bases remaining between them. Per the germline V gene, CDR1 is MDHEN and CDR2 is SYDVKM. The CDR3 spans 16 residues. The CDR3 DNA reads TGTGCCAGCAGTTCCCTTAAGGGGCGCTTTGGAAACACCATATATTTT. Amino acid sequence: CASSSLKGRFGNTIYF.

The CDR3 sequence is CSASSSNQPQHF. CDR3 DNA sequence: TGCAGTGCTAGTAGCAGCAATCAGCCCCAGCATTTT. V gene TRBV20-1 combines with J gene TRBJ1-5; D gene unclear. The CDR3 extends over 12 amino acids. With 3 bases removed from V and 1 base from J, the gap between germline ends came to 4 bases. Germline values: CDR1 DFQATT, CDR2 SNEGSKA (reference sequence).

This rearrangement joins TRBV7-3 to TRBJ2-5, with D possibly TRBD1 on 6 matching bases. Germline V gene lookup returns CDR1 SGHTA and CDR2 FQGTGA. The CDR3 consists of 14 residues. Between the trimmed V and J ends, which lost 2 bases and 5 bases, there was a span of 12 bases. CDR3 coding DNA: TGTGCCAGCAGCTTACGCAGGGGTTCGGAGACCCAGTACTTC. Amino acids: CASSLRRGSETQYF.

This clone was seen more than once but under ten times. The rearrangement uses TRBV12-3 or TRBV12-4 and TRBJ2-7, with unresolved D. This CDR3 has 12 residues. V lost 3 bases and J lost 7, with 10 bases in between. DNA of the CDR3: TGTGCCAGCAGTTTCCCCTTTAGTGAGCAGTACTTC. Residues: CASSFPFSEQYF.

The rearrangement links TRBV5-4 to TRBJ2-2; 10 bases match TRBD1. Losses at the gene ends were 3 bases for V and 5 bases for J; bases not matched to a gene: 10. Germline V lookup: CDR1 SGHNT, CDR2 YYREEE (reference sequence). The CDR3 extends over 17 amino acids. The CDR3 here is CASSSRLDRGLTGELFF. DNA of the CDR3: TGTGCCAGCAGCTCCAGACTTGACAGGGGGCTTACCGGGGAGCTGTTTTTT.

Points on this clone: The identical CDR3 is also encoded by other nucleotide sequences in the sample. V is TRBV5-1 and J is TRBJ2-5, with D possibly TRBD2 on 7 matching bases. CDR3 length equals 13 residues. Germline V gene lookup returns CDR1 SGHRS and CDR2 YFSETQ. V gave up 3 bases and J gave up 5 bases, with 11 bases separating them. The CDR3 bases are TGCGCCAGCAGCTCGGGGGGCGGGGAGACCCAGTACTTC. It encodes CASSSGGGETQYF.

The sample holds a few counts of this clone. The chain employs TRBV27 and TRBJ2-1, with 9 bases identical to TRBD2. Germline V gives CDR1 MNHEY, CDR2 SMNVEV (reference sequence). V lost 4 bases to trimming and J lost 4 bases; unmatched junction nucleotides: 8. The CDR3 loop spans 16 amino acids. CDR3 coding DNA: TGTGCCAGCAGTTCATTAGCGGGAGTAGGGTACAATGAGCAGTTCTTC. Translating gives CASSSLAGVGYNEQFF.

J is TRBJ1-5 and V is TRBV19; TRBD1 might be the D (5 bases). This CDR3 comprises 15 residues. Germline V gives CDR1 LNHDA, CDR2 SQIVND (reference sequence). V was shortened by 5 bases and J by 7 bases, with 18 bases between the two germline ends. The CDR3, as DNA: TGTGCCAGTAGTCCTAAGGCGGGGGTCTGGCAGCCCCAGCATTTT. As protein: CASSPKAGVWQPQHF.